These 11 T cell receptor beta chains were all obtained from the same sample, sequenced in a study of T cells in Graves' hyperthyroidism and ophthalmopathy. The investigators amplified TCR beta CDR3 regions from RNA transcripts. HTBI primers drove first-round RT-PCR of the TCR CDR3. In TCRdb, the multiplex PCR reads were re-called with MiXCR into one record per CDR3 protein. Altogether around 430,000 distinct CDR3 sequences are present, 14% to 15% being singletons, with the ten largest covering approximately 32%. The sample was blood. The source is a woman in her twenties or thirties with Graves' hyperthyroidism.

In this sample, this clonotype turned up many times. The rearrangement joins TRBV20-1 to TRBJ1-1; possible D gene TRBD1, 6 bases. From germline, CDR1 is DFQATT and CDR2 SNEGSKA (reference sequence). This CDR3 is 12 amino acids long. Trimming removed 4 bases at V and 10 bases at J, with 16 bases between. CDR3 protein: CSAITRGEGAFF. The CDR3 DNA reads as TGCAGTGCTATTACCAGGGGAGAGGGAGCTTTCTTT.

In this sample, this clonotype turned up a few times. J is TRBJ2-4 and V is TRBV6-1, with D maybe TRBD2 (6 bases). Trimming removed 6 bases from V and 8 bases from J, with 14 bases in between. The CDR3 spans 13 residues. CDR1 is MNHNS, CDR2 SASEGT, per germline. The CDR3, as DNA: TGTGCCAGCAGCCGGGACGGGGGTGACATTCAGTACTTC. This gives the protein CASSRDGGDIQYF.

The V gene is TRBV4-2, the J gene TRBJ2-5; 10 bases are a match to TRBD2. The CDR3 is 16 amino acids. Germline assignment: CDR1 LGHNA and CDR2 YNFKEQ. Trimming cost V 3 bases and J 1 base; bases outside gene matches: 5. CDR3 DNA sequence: TGTGCCAGCAGCCAGAGTAGCGGGAGGAGCCAAGAGACCCAGTACTTC. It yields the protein CASSQSSGRSQETQYF.

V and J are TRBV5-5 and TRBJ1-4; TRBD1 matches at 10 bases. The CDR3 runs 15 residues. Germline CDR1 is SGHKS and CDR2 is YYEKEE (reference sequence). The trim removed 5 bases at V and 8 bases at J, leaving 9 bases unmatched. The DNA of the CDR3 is TGTGCCAGCAGTGAAGGGACAGGGGCGTCGGAAAAACTGTTTTTT. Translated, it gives CASSEGTGASEKLFF.

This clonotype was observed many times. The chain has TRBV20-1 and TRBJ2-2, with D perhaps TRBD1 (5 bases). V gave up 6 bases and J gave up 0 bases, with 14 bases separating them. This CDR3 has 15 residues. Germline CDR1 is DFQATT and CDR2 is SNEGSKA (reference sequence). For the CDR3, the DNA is TGCAGTGCGAGCAGGGTTACTCCGAACACCGGGGAGCTGTTTTTT. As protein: CSASRVTPNTGELFF.

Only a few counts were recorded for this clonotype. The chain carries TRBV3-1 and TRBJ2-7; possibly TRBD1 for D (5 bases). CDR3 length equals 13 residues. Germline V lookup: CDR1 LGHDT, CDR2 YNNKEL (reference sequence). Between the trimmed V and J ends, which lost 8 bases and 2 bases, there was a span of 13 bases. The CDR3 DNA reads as TGTGCCAGCGGCACAGGAGTCGCCTACGAGCAGTACTTC. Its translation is CASGTGVAYEQYF.

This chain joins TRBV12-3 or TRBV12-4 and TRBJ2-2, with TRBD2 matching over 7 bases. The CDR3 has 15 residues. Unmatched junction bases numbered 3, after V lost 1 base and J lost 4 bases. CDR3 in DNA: TGTGCCAGCAGTTTAGGCGGGAGCCGCACCGGGGAGCTGTTTTTT. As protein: CASSLGGSRTGELFF.

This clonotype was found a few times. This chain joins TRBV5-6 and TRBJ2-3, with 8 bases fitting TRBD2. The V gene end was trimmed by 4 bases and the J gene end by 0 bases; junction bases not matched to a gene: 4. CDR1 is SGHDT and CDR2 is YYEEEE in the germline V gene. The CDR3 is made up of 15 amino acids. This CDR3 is CASSATSGSTDTQYF. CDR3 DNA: TGTGCCAGCAGCGCCACTAGCGGAAGCACAGATACGCAGTATTTT.

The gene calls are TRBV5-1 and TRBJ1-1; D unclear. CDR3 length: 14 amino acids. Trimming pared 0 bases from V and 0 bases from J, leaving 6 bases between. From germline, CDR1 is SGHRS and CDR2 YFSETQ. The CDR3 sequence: CASSLDPVNTEAFF. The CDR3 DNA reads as TGCGCCAGCAGCTTGGACCCAGTGAACACTGAAGCTTTCTTT.

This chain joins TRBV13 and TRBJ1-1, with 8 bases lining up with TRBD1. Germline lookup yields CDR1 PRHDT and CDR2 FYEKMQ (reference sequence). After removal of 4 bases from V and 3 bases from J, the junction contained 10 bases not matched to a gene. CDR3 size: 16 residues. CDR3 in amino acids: CASSSGGQGEYTEAFF. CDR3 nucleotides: TGTGCCAGCAGCTCTGGTGGACAGGGAGAGTACACTGAAGCTTTCTTT.

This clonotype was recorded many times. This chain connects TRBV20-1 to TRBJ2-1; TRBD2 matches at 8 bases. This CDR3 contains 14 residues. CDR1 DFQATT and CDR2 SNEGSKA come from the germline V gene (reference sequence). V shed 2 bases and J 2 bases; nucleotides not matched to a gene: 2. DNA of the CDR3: TGCAGTGCTAGAATAGCGGGACCCTACAATGAGCAGTTCTTC. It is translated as CSARIAGPYNEQFF.